This T cell receptor beta chain was documented in a study of blood T cell repertoires in COVID-19. As for the study in general: Researchers got acute and convalescent COVID-19 samples from the United States, Italy and Spain.

Allocation to cohorts depended on clinical history reported by the participants. V was clipped by 0 bases and J by 0 bases, with 12 bases between them. This CDR3 is 18 amino acids long. The germline gives CDR1 ENHRY, CDR2 SYGVKD. Original processing methods: Counts of nucleated cells, estimated from reference gene primer amplification, were obtained. TCRdb's copy holds only in-frame clones and misses some; the assay was immunoSEQ multiplex PCR. Clonal size and the V and J genes are those of that table, whereas D and trimming came from the DNA. The sample lists approximately 200,000 clones; 85% were seen once.

Sequencing used PBMCs or T cells enriched from blood (not recorded which). J is TRBJ1-6 and V is TRBV10-3; TRBD1 might be the D (6 bases). The origin of this receptor is a man in his forties or fifties who had recovered from COVID-19. As DNA, the CDR3 is TGTGCCATCAGTGAGTCGGACAGCGCAGCCTCCTATAATTCACCCCTCCACTTT. This sequence encodes CAISESDSAASYNSPLHF.